A selection of T cell receptor beta chains follows, all from one sample in a study of OX40 agonist ivuxolimab in advanced cancers. Assay: immunoSEQ multiplex PCR; the TCRdb copy retains only in-frame clones and omits some. There are approximately 70,000 clones in the sample; 91% occur only once, and roughly 1% lies in the top ten. Sequenced here: CD4+ or CD8+ T cells sorted from blood, sampled in a trial of the OX40 agonist ivuxolimab. These receptors were obtained from an adult with an advanced solid tumor such as melanoma, head and neck, liver or kidney cancer. The CDR3 runs from the conserved cysteine through the conserved F or W. Each record gives: CDR3 length, J gene, clone size, V gene, D gene, CDR3 protein, CDR3 DNA. D genes are given only for firm matches. A clone size is listed for some rows: how often the clone was seen (once, few, many), or a class if it is expanded.

length: 16; J: TRBJ2-7; size: NA; V: TRBV5-1; D: NA; CDR3: CASSSPAGSHGYEQYF; DNA: TGCGCCAGCAGCTCGCCCGCGGGGTCCCATGGGTACGAGCAGTACTTC
length: 14; J: TRBJ1-3; size: NA; V: TRBV5-1; D: NA; CDR3: CASSHQGSGNTIYF; DNA: TGCGCCAGCAGCCACCAAGGCTCTGGAAACACCATATATTTT
length: 14; J: TRBJ2-7; size: NA; V: TRBV5-1; D: TRBD1; CDR3: CASSWTGRSYEQYF; DNA: TGCGCCAGCAGCTGGACAGGCCGAAGCTACGAGCAGTACTTC
length: 16; J: TRBJ1-4; size: NA; V: TRBV30; D: TRBD1; CDR3: CAWRTGQGAGREKLFF; DNA: TGTGCCTGGCGGACCGGACAGGGGGCTGGTCGTGAAAAACTGTTTTTT
length: 13; J: TRBJ2-2; size: NA; V: TRBV11-2; D: NA; CDR3: CASRGRDTGELFF; DNA: TGTGCCAGCAGGGGGCGCGACACCGGGGAGCTGTTTTTT
length: 15; J: TRBJ2-5; size: NA; V: TRBV30; D: TRBD1; CDR3: CAWRTKTGFRETQYF; DNA: TGTGCCTGGAGGACAAAGACAGGGTTCCGGGAGACCCAGTACTTC
length: 12; J: TRBJ2-5; size: NA; V: TRBV29-1; D: NA; CDR3: CSVEAQPETQYF; DNA: TGCAGCGTTGAGGCGCAGCCAGAGACCCAGTACTTC
length: 18; J: TRBJ2-7; size: once; V: TRBV27; D: TRBD2; CDR3: CASSPRGPSGGYSYEQYF; DNA: TGTGCCAGCAGTCCCCGAGGGCCTAGCGGGGGGTACTCCTACGAGCAGTACTTC
length: 12; J: TRBJ1-3; size: few; V: TRBV12-5; D: NA; CDR3: CASGIPGNTIYF; DNA: TGTGCTAGTGGTATACCGGGAAACACCATATATTTT
length: 17; J: TRBJ2-1; size: NA; V: TRBV7-8; D: NA; CDR3: CASSPSGGAVNYNEQFF; DNA: TGTGCCAGCAGCCCCAGTGGAGGAGCGGTTAACTACAATGAGCAGTTCTTC
length: 14; J: TRBJ2-5; size: NA; V: TRBV19; D: NA; CDR3: CASKRDGSRETQYF; DNA: TGTGCCAGTAAGAGGGACGGTTCTAGGGAGACCCAGTACTTC
length: 14; J: TRBJ2-1; size: NA; V: TRBV5-1; D: TRBD2; CDR3: CASSIGGAYNEQFF; DNA: TGCGCCAGCAGCATCGGGGGGGCCTACAATGAGCAGTTCTTC
length: 14; J: TRBJ2-2; size: once; V: TRBV9; D: NA; CDR3: CASREAVYTGELFF; DNA: TGTGCCAGCCGCGAGGCGGTTTACACCGGGGAGCTGTTTTTT
length: 16; J: TRBJ2-5; size: NA; V: TRBV7-3; D: NA; CDR3: CASSPIGEGYQETQYF; DNA: TGTGCCAGCAGCCCAATTGGCGAGGGGTACCAAGAGACCCAGTACTTC
length: 14; J: TRBJ2-7; size: NA; V: TRBV30; D: NA; CDR3: CAWSAGRFSYEQYF; DNA: TGTGCCTGGAGTGCCGGCAGATTCTCCTACGAGCAGTACTTC
length: 16; J: TRBJ1-2; size: NA; V: TRBV5-1; D: TRBD1; CDR3: CASSLPRDRGDYGYTF; DNA: TGCGCCAGCAGCTTGCCTAGGGACAGGGGCGACTATGGCTACACCTTC
length: 15; J: TRBJ2-1; size: NA; V: TRBV18; D: TRBD1; CDR3: CASSSGQGVFNEQFF; DNA: TGTGCCAGCTCGAGTGGACAGGGGGTCTTCAATGAGCAGTTCTTC
length: 15; J: TRBJ2-1; size: once; V: TRBV6-5; D: NA; CDR3: CASSSLGGPYNEQFF; DNA: TGTGCCAGCAGTTCCCTCGGGGGCCCCTACAATGAGCAGTTCTTC
length: 14; J: TRBJ1-5; size: NA; V: TRBV6-1; D: TRBD1; CDR3: CASSEGQGNQPQHF; DNA: TGTGCCAGCAGTGAGGGACAGGGTAATCAGCCCCAGCATTTT
length: 15; J: TRBJ2-5; size: NA; V: TRBV5-4; D: NA; CDR3: CASSSNSRDPGTQYF; DNA: TGTGCCAGCAGCTCCAACTCCCGGGACCCAGGTACCCAGTACTTC
length: 15; J: TRBJ2-1; size: NA; V: TRBV5-4; D: NA; CDR3: CASSPGVLQDNEQFF; DNA: TGTGCCAGCAGCCCTGGTGTACTCCAAGACAATGAGCAGTTCTTC
length: 11; J: TRBJ2-7; size: NA; V: TRBV25-1; D: NA; CDR3: CASGGAYEQYF; DNA: TGTGCCAGTGGGGGAGCCTACGAGCAGTACTTC
length: 13; J: TRBJ1-4; size: NA; V: TRBV2; D: NA; CDR3: CASTWGVGEKLFF; DNA: TGTGCCAGCACTTGGGGGGTCGGAGAAAAACTGTTTTTT
length: 13; J: TRBJ2-1; size: NA; V: TRBV19; D: NA; CDR3: CASSVRRNNEQFF; DNA: TGTGCCAGTAGCGTCCGACGTAACAATGAGCAGTTCTTC
length: 12; J: TRBJ2-7; size: NA; V: TRBV27; D: NA; CDR3: CASSPQGYEQYF; DNA: TGTGCCAGCAGTCCACAAGGGTACGAGCAGTACTTC
length: 16; J: TRBJ2-1; size: NA; V: TRBV4-1; D: TRBD2; CDR3: CASSQGGGSSYNEQFF; DNA: TGCGCCAGCAGCCAAGGAGGCGGGAGCTCCTACAATGAGCAGTTCTTC
length: 15; J: TRBJ2-1; size: NA; V: TRBV10-3; D: TRBD2; CDR3: CAIRDDGGGLNEQFF; DNA: TGTGCCATCAGAGATGACGGCGGGGGTTTAAATGAGCAGTTCTTC
length: 14; J: TRBJ2-7; size: NA; V: TRBV5-1; D: TRBD2; CDR3: CASSLERGTYEQYF; DNA: TGCGCCAGCAGCTTGGAGCGGGGGACTTACGAGCAGTACTTC
length: 14; J: TRBJ2-7; size: NA; V: TRBV6-6; D: NA; CDR3: CASRPGQGSYEQYF; DNA: TGTGCCAGCAGGCCCGGCCAGGGGTCTTACGAGCAGTACTTC
length: 17; J: TRBJ1-4; size: NA; V: TRBV5-4; D: TRBD1; CDR3: CASSLVGQGVTNEKLFF; DNA: TGTGCCAGCAGCTTGGTGGGACAGGGAGTAACTAATGAAAAACTGTTTTTT
length: 15; J: TRBJ2-7; size: NA; V: TRBV6-5; D: TRBD1; CDR3: CASSYSRQGSYEQYF; DNA: TGTGCCAGCAGTTACTCGCGACAGGGATCCTACGAGCAGTACTTC
length: 16; J: TRBJ2-7; size: NA; V: TRBV6-5; D: NA; CDR3: CASSSPSLGRQNEQYF; DNA: TGTGCCAGCAGTTCCCCATCCCTGGGCAGGCAAAACGAGCAGTACTTC